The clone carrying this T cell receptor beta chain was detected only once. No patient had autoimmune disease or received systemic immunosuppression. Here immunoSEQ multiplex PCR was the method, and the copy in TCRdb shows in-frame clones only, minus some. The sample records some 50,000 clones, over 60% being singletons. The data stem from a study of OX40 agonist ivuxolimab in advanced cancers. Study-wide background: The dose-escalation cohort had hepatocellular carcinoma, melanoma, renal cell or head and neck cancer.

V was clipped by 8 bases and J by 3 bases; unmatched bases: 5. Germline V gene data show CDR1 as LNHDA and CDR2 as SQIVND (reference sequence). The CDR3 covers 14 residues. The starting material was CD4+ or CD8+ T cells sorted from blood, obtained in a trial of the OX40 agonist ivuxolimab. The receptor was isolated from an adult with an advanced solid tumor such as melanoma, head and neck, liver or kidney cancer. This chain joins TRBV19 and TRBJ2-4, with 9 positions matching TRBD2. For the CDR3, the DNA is TGTGCCAGTGCCTCGACTAGCGGCAAAAACATTCAGTACTTC. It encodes CASASTSGKNIQYF.